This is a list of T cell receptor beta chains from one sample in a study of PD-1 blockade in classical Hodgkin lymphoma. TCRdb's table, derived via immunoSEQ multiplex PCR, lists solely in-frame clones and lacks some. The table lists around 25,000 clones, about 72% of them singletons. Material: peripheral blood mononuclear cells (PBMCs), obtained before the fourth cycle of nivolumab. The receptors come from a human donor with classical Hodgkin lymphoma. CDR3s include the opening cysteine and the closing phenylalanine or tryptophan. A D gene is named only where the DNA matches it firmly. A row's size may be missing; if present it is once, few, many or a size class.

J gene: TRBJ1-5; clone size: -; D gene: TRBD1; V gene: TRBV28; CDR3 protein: CASRSGQGERPQHF; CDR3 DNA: TGTGCCAGCAGGTCCGGACAGGGCGAACGGCCCCAGCATTTT
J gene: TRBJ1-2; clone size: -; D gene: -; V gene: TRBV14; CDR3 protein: CASSQGSGYGYTF; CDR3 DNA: TGTGCCAGCAGCCAGGGGAGCGGCTATGGCTACACCTTC
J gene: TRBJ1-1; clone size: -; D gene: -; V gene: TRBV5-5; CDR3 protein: CASGALSPRTEAFF; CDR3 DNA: TGTGCCAGCGGGGCACTATCTCCCAGGACTGAAGCTTTCTTT
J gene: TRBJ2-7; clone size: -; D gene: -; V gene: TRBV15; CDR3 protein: CATSREGLGGKAYEQYF; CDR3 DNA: TGTGCCACCAGCAGAGAAGGCTTAGGGGGGAAGGCCTACGAGCAGTACTTC
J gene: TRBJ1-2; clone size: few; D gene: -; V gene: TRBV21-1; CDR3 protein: CASRRDTNYGYTF; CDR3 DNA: TGTGCCAGCCGCCGGGACACAAACTATGGCTACACCTTC
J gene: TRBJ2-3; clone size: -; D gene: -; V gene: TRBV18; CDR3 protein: CASSGLGGGTDTQYF; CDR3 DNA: TGTGCCAGCTCAGGCCTCGGGGGAGGCACAGATACGCAGTATTTT
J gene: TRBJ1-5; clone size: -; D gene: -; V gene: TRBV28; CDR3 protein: CASSRLARMSNQPQHF; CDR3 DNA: TGTGCCAGCAGCCGACTTGCGAGGATGAGCAATCAGCCCCAGCATTTT
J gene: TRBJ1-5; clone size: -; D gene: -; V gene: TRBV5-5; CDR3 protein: CASSLVTGAGQPQHF; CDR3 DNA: TGTGCCAGCAGCTTGGTGACTGGAGCGGGTCAGCCCCAGCATTTT
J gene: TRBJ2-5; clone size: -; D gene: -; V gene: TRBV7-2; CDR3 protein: CASSRGFQETQYF; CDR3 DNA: TGTGCCAGCAGCCGGGGATTCCAAGAGACCCAGTACTTC
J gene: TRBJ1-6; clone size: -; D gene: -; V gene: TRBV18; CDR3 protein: CASSAEISYNSPLHF; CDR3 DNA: TGTGCCAGCTCAGCCGAGATCTCCTATAATTCACCCCTCCACTTT
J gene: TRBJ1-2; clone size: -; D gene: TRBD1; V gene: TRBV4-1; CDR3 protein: CASSQVQGGQYGYTF; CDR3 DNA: TGCGCCAGCAGCCAAGTTCAGGGGGGTCAATATGGCTACACCTTC
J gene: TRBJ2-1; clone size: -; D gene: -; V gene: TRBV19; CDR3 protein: CASSIGRLLWRPQGSPSLNEQFF; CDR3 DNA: TGTGCCAGTAGTATAGGCAGACTGCTGTGGCGGCCTCAAGGGTCCCCATCCCTTAATGAGCAGTTCTTC
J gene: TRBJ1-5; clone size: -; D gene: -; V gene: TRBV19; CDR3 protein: CASSIGNQPQHF; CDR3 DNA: TGTGCCAGTAGTATAGGCAATCAGCCCCAGCATTTT
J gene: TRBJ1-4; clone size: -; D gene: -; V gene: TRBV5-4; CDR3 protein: CASSSDRGEKLFF; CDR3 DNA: TGTGCCAGCAGCTCAGATAGGGGTGAAAAACTGTTTTTT
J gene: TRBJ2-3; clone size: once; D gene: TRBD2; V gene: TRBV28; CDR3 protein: CASISGGAGDTQYF; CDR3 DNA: TGTGCCAGCATCAGCGGGGGGGCTGGAGATACGCAGTATTTT
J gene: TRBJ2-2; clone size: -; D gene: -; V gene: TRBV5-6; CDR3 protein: CASSTHTGELFF; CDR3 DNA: TGTGCCAGCAGCACTCATACCGGGGAGCTGTTTTTT
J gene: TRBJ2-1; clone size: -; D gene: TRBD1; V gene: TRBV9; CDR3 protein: CASSVLGQRYNEQFF; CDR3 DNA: TGTGCCAGCAGCGTACTGGGACAGCGCTACAATGAGCAGTTCTTC
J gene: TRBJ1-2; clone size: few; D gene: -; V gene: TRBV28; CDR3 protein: CASTPAPSRFYGYTF; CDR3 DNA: TGTGCCAGCACCCCGGCCCCGAGCAGGTTCTATGGCTACACCTTC
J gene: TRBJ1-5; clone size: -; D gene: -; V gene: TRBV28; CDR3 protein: CASSPYSNQPQHF; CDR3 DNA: TGTGCCAGCAGTCCTTATAGCAATCAGCCCCAGCATTTT
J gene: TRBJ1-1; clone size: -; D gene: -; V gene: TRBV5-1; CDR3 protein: CASRAGIDTEAFF; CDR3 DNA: TGCGCCAGCAGGGCAGGGATAGACACTGAAGCTTTCTTT
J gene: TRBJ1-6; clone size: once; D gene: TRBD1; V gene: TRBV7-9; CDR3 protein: CASRGTGNSPLHF; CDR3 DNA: TGTGCCAGCAGGGGGACAGGGAACTCACCCCTCCACTTT
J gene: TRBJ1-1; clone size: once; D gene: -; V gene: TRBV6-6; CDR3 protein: CASSYYGADTEAFF; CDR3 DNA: TGTGCCAGCAGTTACTACGGGGCGGACACTGAAGCTTTCTTT
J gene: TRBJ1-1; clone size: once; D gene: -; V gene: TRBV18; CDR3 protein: CASSPGRGFTEAFF; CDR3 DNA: TGTGCCAGCTCACCGGGACGGGGGTTCACTGAAGCTTTCTTT
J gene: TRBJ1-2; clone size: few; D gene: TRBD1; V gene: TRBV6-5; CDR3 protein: CASSYDRGYGYTF; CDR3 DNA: TGTGCCAGCAGCTATGACAGGGGGTATGGCTACACCTTC
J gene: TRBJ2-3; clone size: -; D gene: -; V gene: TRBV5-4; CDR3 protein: CASSLGVSQEQYF; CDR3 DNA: TGTGCCAGCAGCTTGGGCGTTAGCCAGGAGCAGTATTTT
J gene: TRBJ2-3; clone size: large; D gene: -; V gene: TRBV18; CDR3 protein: CASSPTGNTDTQYF; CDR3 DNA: TGTGCCAGCTCACCGACAGGCAACACAGATACGCAGTATTTT
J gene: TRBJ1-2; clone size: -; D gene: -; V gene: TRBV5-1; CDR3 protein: CASSLKPGTMLANYGYTF; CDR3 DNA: TGCGCCAGCAGCTTGAAACCGGGGACTATGTTAGCTAACTATGGCTACACCTTC